Listed here is a single T cell receptor beta chain. Its cognate antigen is unknown. This record belongs to a study of molecular identifiers for immune sequencing clone quantification. TCRdb itself ran the PCR reads through MiXCR, one entry per CDR3 protein. The sample has about 330,000 distinct CDR3 sequences, roughly 24% seen once; the top ten hold around 0.74%. With 2 bases clipped from V and 5 bases from J, the junction kept 8 bases outside the gene matches. The CDR3 runs to 17 residues. From germline, CDR1 is MRHNA and CDR2 SNTAGT. Notes on the study in general: Roughly 1 million naive cells reportedly did not prevent detection of spiked Jurkat TCR RNA from one cell.

This TCR came from a human donor in good health. Some libraries in this study had Jurkat cell RNA spiked in. The chain recombines TRBV6-4 with TRBJ2-2; 10 bases align to TRBD1. Sequenced sample: naive CD8+ T cells from blood, with Jurkat cell RNA spiked in. Subset described: FACS-sorted CD8+CD4-CCR7+CD45RA+ naive T cells. The CDR3 here is CASSDPRQGAKTGELFF. CDR3 coding DNA: TGTGCCAGCAGTGACCCCAGACAGGGGGCTAAGACCGGGGAGCTGTTTTTT.